Presented here are 21 T cell receptor beta chains from one specimen sequenced in a study of control samples from healthy donors and cancer patients. Sequenced by immunoSEQ multiplex PCR; TCRdb stores in-frame clones only, minus some. The sample records 70,000 to 90,000 clones, 85% to 95% being singletons. Material for sequencing was blood. These receptors all come from a woman aged 35 to 49 in good health.

The chain is built from TRBV5-1 and TRBJ2-5; 9 positions agree with TRBD1. The CDR3 contains 14 residues. Per the germline V gene, CDR1 is SGHRS and CDR2 is YFSETQ. The junction had 8 bases not matched to a gene; V was cut back by 7 bases and J by 4 bases. The CDR3 is CASGRQGGGETQYF. CDR3 sequence (DNA): TGCGCCAGCGGCCGACAGGGGGGGGGAGAGACCCAGTACTTC.

V gene TRBV19 combines with J gene TRBJ1-5; 9 bases are shared with TRBD1. Germline CDR1 and CDR2: LNHDA and SQIVND (reference sequence). This CDR3 has 16 residues. V shed 8 bases, J shed 6 bases, and the junction held 14 bases outside the gene matches. CDR3 protein: CASDPGTGNPTQPQHF. The CDR3 region has the DNA TGTGCCAGTGACCCCGGGACAGGGAATCCCACTCAGCCCCAGCATTTT.

Worth noting for this clone: Other DNA sequences in this sample translate to the same CDR3. The rearrangement links TRBV18 to TRBJ1-5; D not certain. Between the trimmed V and J ends, which lost 3 bases and 1 base, there was a span of 4 bases. This CDR3 comprises 13 residues. Germline-derived CDR1 and CDR2 are KGHSH and LQKENI. DNA of the CDR3: TGTGCCAGCTCACCGGGGAGCAATCAGCCCCAGCATTTT. As protein: CASSPGSNQPQHF. Drawing the rest from reference TRBV18 and TRBJ1-5, the complete variable domain is NAGVMQNPRHLVRRRGQEARLRCSPMKGHSHVYWYRQLPEEGLKFMVYLQKENIIDESGMPKERFSAEFPKEGPSILRIQQVVRGDSAAYFCASSPGSNQPQHFGDGTRLSIL.

The V gene is TRBV9, the J gene TRBJ2-7, with 8 positions matching TRBD2. V shed 0 bases and J 5 bases; nucleotides not matched to a gene: 4. The CDR3 covers 14 residues. The germline V gene has CDR1 SGDLS and CDR2 YYNGEE. The CDR3 DNA reads TGTGCCAGCAGCGTAGCCGGGGGGGTTAACGAGCAGTACTTC. Translated: CASSVAGGVNEQYF.

The genes are TRBV6-5 and TRBJ2-5; 7 bases map to TRBD2. The CDR3 is 15 amino acids. CDR1 is MNHEY and CDR2 is SVGAGI in the germline V gene. The J segment lost 5 bases and the V segment lost 2 bases, leaving 8 bases of the junction unmatched. The CDR3 loop is CASSYGGLGGETQYF. The CDR3 DNA reads as TGTGCCAGCAGTTACGGAGGACTAGGTGGGGAGACCCAGTACTTC.

The table lists this clone with a count of one. This chain joins TRBV19 and TRBJ1-2, with 9 bases fitting TRBD1. The CDR3 totals 15 residues. V trimming: 5 bases; J trimming: 6 bases; junction bases outside the gene matches: 10. Per germline, CDR1 LNHDA and CDR2 SQIVND (reference sequence). The CDR3: CASSHLGTGTNGYTF. The CDR3 DNA follows: TGTGCCAGTAGTCATTTGGGGACAGGGACGAATGGCTACACCTTC.

The rearrangement joins TRBV4-2 to TRBJ2-7; D gene unclear. Germline CDR1 LGHNA, CDR2 YNFKEQ. V dropped 1 base and J dropped 2 bases, with 12 bases sitting between them. CDR3 length: 15 residues. This CDR3 is CASSQGGTAPYEQYF. The CDR3 DNA reads TGTGCCAGCAGCCAAGGGGGAACAGCTCCCTACGAGCAGTACTTC.

The chain recombines TRBV7-3 with TRBJ2-3, with a tentative D call TRBD2 (6 bases). CDR3 length equals 15 residues. Germline lookup yields CDR1 SGHTA and CDR2 FQGTGA. Trimming cost V 2 bases and J 6 bases, with 15 bases left between them. This CDR3 reads CASSLALTSMDTQYF. The CDR3 region has the DNA TGTGCCAGCAGCTTAGCCCTTACTAGCATGGATACGCAGTATTTT. Complete variable domain (other parts from reference TRBV7-3 and TRBJ2-3): GAGVSQTPSNKVTEKGKYVELRCDPISGHTALYWYRQSLGQGPEFLIYFQGTGAADDSGLPNDRFFAVRPEGSVSTLKIQRTERGDSAVYLCASSLALTSMDTQYFGPGTRLTVL.

The chain is built from TRBV9 and TRBJ2-1; 8 nucleotides agree with TRBD2. Trimming removed 4 bases from V and 9 bases from J; junction bases left unmatched: 12. The germline gives CDR1 SGDLS, CDR2 YYNGEE. The CDR3 is 15 residues long. CDR3 in DNA: TGTGCCAGCAGCATATTTAGCGGGGAAGGAGGTGAGCAGTTCTTC. This encodes CASSIFSGEGGEQFF.

This chain uses TRBV30 with TRBJ2-7; D possibly corresponds to TRBD1 (6 bases). The ends were cut back, 0 bases at V and 5 bases at J, with 11 bases in the middle. Germline CDR1 and CDR2: GTSNPN and SVGIG (reference sequence). The CDR3 consists of 13 residues. The CDR3, as DNA: TGTGCCTGGAGTGTCGATAGGGGGAACGAGCAGTACTTC. Amino acids: CAWSVDRGNEQYF.

V gene TRBV30 combines with J gene TRBJ2-7; TRBD2 aligns across 12 bases. J gave up 2 bases and V 5 bases, and 4 bases lay outside the gene matches. CDR1 GTSNPN and CDR2 SVGIG come from the germline V gene (reference sequence). The CDR3 contains 14 residues. CDR3 bases: TGTGCCTGGGATCTAGCGGGAGGGCCCTACGAGCAGTACTTC. Translated: CAWDLAGGPYEQYF.

The V and J genes are TRBV3-1 (or the pseudogene TRBV3-2) and TRBJ2-7, with D perhaps matching TRBD1 (6 bases). Trimming pared 0 bases from V and 6 bases from J, leaving 12 bases between. CDR1 LGHDT and CDR2 YNNKEL come from the germline V gene (reference sequence). CDR3 length: 14 amino acids. The CDR3: CASSQDETQGEQYF. The CDR3 nucleotides are TGTGCCAGCAGCCAAGACGAGACACAGGGCGAGCAGTACTTC.

The CDR3 loop is CASSQDGTGTEAFF. DNA for the CDR3: TGCGCCAGCAGCCAAGATGGGACGGGAACTGAAGCTTTCTTT. This chain uses TRBV4-3 with TRBJ1-1, with a weak D call TRBD1 (5 bases). Trimming pared 0 bases from V and 5 bases from J, leaving 10 bases between. This CDR3 is built from 14 residues. Germline lookup yields CDR1 LGHNA and CDR2 YSLEER.

The chain recombines TRBV30 with TRBJ1-3; no clear D. Between the trimmed V and J ends, which lost 2 bases and 4 bases, there was a span of 9 bases. CDR1 is GTSNPN and CDR2 is SVGIG in the germline V gene (reference sequence). The CDR3 loop spans 13 amino acids. In DNA, the CDR3 is TGTGCCTGGAGTAGGCAGGAGGGAAACACCATATATTTT. Protein sequence: CAWSRQEGNTIYF. Supplemented by reference TRBV30 and TRBJ1-3, the full variable domain reads SQTIHQWPATLVQPVGSPLSLECTVEGTSNPNLYWYRQAAGRGLQLLFYSVGIGQISSEVPQNLSASRPQDRQFILSSKKLLLSDSGFYLCAWSRQEGNTIYFGEGSWLTVV.

In its sample, this clone was seen a few times. The chain employs TRBV30 and TRBJ2-7; D assignment may be TRBD1 or TRBD2 (5 bases each). Germline CDR1 GTSNPN, CDR2 SVGIG (reference sequence). CDR3 length equals 14 residues. The V and J ends lost 4 bases and 0 bases respectively, with 13 bases between them. The CDR3 here is CAWTNWGSSYEQYF. CDR3 nucleotides: TGTGCCTGGACCAACTGGGGGAGCTCCTACGAGCAGTACTTC.

The chain couples TRBV5-4 to TRBJ2-1; 11 bases line up with TRBD2. V lost 3 bases and J lost 7; bases outside the gene matches: 6. Per the germline V gene, CDR1 is SGHNT and CDR2 is YYREEE (reference sequence). The CDR3 has 15 amino acids. CDR3 protein: CASSSVLAGENEQFF. The CDR3 DNA sequence: TGTGCCAGCAGCTCAGTACTAGCGGGAGAGAATGAGCAGTTCTTC.

The rearrangement links TRBV19 to TRBJ1-1; possible D gene TRBD1, 5 bases. The germline gives CDR1 LNHDA, CDR2 SQIVND (reference sequence). The CDR3 spans 16 residues. Trimming removed 0 bases from V and 4 bases from J, with 15 bases in between. CDR3 DNA sequence: TGTGCCAGTAGTATAGAAGGTCGGGGCCTGGCCACTGAAGCTTTCTTT. This gives the protein CASSIEGRGLATEAFF.

This clone was observed a single time. The chain uses TRBV2 and TRBJ2-2, with D tentatively TRBD1 (6 bases). Trimming took 4 bases from V and 5 from J, leaving 14 bases between them. Germline loops: CDR1 SNHLY, CDR2 FYNNEI. This CDR3 contains 15 residues. CDR3 protein: CASSVGQTYTGELFF. CDR3 nucleotide sequence: TGTGCCAGCAGTGTTGGACAGACTTATACCGGGGAGCTGTTTTTT. Filled out from reference TRBV2 and TRBJ2-2, the complete variable domain reads EPEVTQTPSHQVTQMGQEVILRCVPISNHLYFYWYRQILGQKVEFLVSFYNNEISEKSEIFDDQFSVERPDGSNFTLKIRSTKLEDSAMYFCASSVGQTYTGELFFGEGSRLTVL.

The chain carries TRBV9 and TRBJ2-1; D is undetermined. Germline CDR1 and CDR2: SGDLS and YYNGEE. Trimming took 3 bases from V and 7 from J, leaving 2 bases between them. The CDR3 contains 10 residues. The CDR3 DNA follows: TGTGCCAGCAGCGGAAATGAGCAGTTCTTC. Translation gives CASSGNEQFF.

This chain links TRBV25-1 with TRBJ1-4; D gene ambiguous. The CDR3 consists of 15 residues. Per germline, CDR1 MGHDK and CDR2 SYGVNS. V dropped 1 base and J dropped 2 bases, with 8 bases sitting between them. As DNA, the CDR3 is TGTGCCAGCAGTGAATCTTGGGCGACTAATGAAAAACTGTTTTTT. Translating it yields CASSESWATNEKLFF.

The CDR3 coding sequence is TGCGCCAGCAGTGAAGGTGGAAGTTTCTACACCGGGGAGCTGTTTTTT. Its translation: CASSEGGSFYTGELFF. The genes are TRBV10-1 and TRBJ2-2; D not resolved. Germline V gene sequence: CDR1 WNHNN, CDR2 SYGVQD (reference sequence). Trimming stripped 3 bases from V and 3 bases from J, with 14 bases between. The CDR3 runs to 16 residues.